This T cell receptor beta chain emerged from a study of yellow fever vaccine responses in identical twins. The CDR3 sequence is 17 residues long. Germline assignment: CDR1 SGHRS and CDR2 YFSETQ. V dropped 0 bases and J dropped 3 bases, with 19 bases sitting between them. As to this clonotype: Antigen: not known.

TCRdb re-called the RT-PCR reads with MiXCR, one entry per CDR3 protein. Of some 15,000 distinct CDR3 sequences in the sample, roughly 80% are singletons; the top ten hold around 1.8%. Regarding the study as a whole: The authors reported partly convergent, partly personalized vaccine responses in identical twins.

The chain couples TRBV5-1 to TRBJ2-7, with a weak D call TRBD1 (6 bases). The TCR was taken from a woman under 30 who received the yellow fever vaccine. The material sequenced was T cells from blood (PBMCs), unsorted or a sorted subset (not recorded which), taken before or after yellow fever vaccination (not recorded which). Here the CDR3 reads CASSLVSGTTISYEQYF. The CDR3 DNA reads TGCGCCAGCAGCTTGGTTTCCGGGACAACAATTAGCTACGAGCAGTACTTC.